Sequencing of this T cell receptor beta chain was carried out in a study of neurological immune-mediated disorders. Study-level findings and limits: Repertoires from 18 of 34 multiple sclerosis patients grouped phylogenetically into a related-CDR3 cluster, suggesting a possible signature.

This clonotype was detected many times. The target antigen is unknown. Synthesis of cDNA was accomplished via 5'RACE employing 10-nucleotide random UMIs. TCRdb recomputed calls from the 5' RACE reads with MiXCR, one row per CDR3 protein. The table lists roughly 52,000 distinct CDR3 sequences, 4% of them singletons, with 1.5% to 2% in the top ten. The clonotype originates from a woman between 35 and 50 years old with multiple sclerosis. The sample consisted of CD4+ T cells from blood.

The CDR3 here is CASRGGQGNSPLHF. CDR3 sequence (DNA): TGCGCCAGCAGGGGGGGACAGGGGAATTCACCCCTCCACTTT. V usage is TRBV5-1 and J usage is TRBJ1-6; TRBD1 matches at 10 bases. J lost 7 bases, V lost 5 bases, and 3 bases had no gene match. CDR3 size: 14 residues. Germline V gene data show CDR1 as SGHRS and CDR2 as YFSETQ.